The 2 T cell receptor beta chains in this list originate from one sample, sequenced in a study of blood T cell repertoires in COVID-19. Sequencing used immunoSEQ multiplex PCR; TCRdb keeps in-frame clones, though not all of them. The sample consists of fewer than 250,000 clones, 88% of them appearing once. Sequenced input: peripheral blood. These receptors originate from a man between 65 and 79 years old with acute or convalescent COVID-19.

This chain joins TRBV2 and TRBJ1-1; 8 nucleotides agree with TRBD1. The CDR3 totals 15 residues. V dropped 10 bases and J dropped 1; count of bases not matched to a gene: 11. Germline CDR1 reads SNHLY; CDR2 reads FYNNEI. The CDR3 sequence: CATRGSTGENTEAFF. Here the CDR3 DNA reads TGTGCCACCCGAGGTTCGACAGGGGAGAACACTGAAGCTTTCTTT.

This clone was seen just once. The chain combines TRBV7-8 with TRBJ1-1; 9 bases align to TRBD1. The CDR3 is 14 amino acids. J lost 11 bases, V lost 5 bases, and 12 bases had no gene match. The germline gives CDR1 SGHVS, CDR2 FQNEAQ. The CDR3 DNA reads TGTGCCAGCAGCCCGAACAGGGGGCCTTACTTCGCTTTCTTT. It translates to CASSPNRGPYFAFF. Combining the CDR3 with reference TRBV7-8 and TRBJ1-1 gives the whole variable domain GAGVSQSPRYKVAKRGQDVALRCDPISGHVSLFWYQQALGQGPEFLTYFQNEAQLDKSGLPSDRFFAERPEGSVSTLKIQRTQQEDSAVYLCASSPNRGPYFAFFGQGTRLTVV.